The entry that follows covers one T cell receptor (beta chain) sequence. Its antigen is not known. At one end the junction does not follow the germline gene, possibly because of a read error. The sample is drawn from a study of tumor-infiltrating lymphocytes in primary liver carcinoma. Study summary: Surgical resection served as treatment for the primary liver carcinoma of these patients. Samples returned roughly 3.5 to 7.13 million productive TCRbeta reads each. Read depth did not differ significantly between tissue types.

CDR3 length equals 15 residues. Germline V CDR1 and CDR2: SGHNT, YYREEE (reference sequence). Study-level points and caveats: Tumors carried a top-250-clone fraction significantly exceeding that of blood (p = 0.039).

Starting from 500 ng of total RNA, TCR beta cDNA was produced with a primer in the constant region. Three rounds of nested multiplex PCR with slightly modified ARM-PCR produced TCR beta libraries. The first two PCR rounds used TRBV1-TRBV30 primers with a Cbeta primer, 10 cycles each. TCRdb redid the calling of the multiplex PCR reads with MiXCR, one entry per CDR3 protein. The repertoire consists of hundreds of thousands of distinct CDR3 sequences, with over 55% occurring once and the leading ten covering around 9.5%. The blood RNA (from unsorted whole blood) was obtained, and germline DNA was also extracted.

The J gene is TRBJ2-2, the V gene TRBV5-4; 7 bases match TRBD2. The sample consisted of peripheral blood. The clonotype was recovered from a man between 40 and 49 years old with primary liver carcinoma and hepatitis B virus infection. The DNA for the CDR3 is TGTGCCAGCAGCTCAACTAGCGCGGACACCGGGGAGCTGCTTTTT. Translating gives CASSSTSADTGELLF.